This T cell receptor beta chain derives from a study of post-analysis software for immune sequencing data. Researchers reported that TCR beta cDNA libraries carried unique molecular identifiers. From the PCR reads, TCRdb called clonotypes with MiXCR, one entry per CDR3 protein. This sample yields roughly 600,000 distinct CDR3 sequences, of which about 40% are seen a single time; 1.7% belongs to the top ten. Germline values: CDR1 LNHDA, CDR2 SQIVND (reference sequence). The length of the CDR3 is 14 residues. The V end lost 8 bases, the J end lost 5 bases, and 18 bases lay between the germline ends. Study-wide findings and caveats: Comparison of patients with controls showed roughly five TRBV segments more frequent in patients, TRBV5-6, TRBV5-1 and TRBV20-1 among them.

This clonotype was detected a few times. The antigen remains unidentified. The chain employs TRBV19 and TRBJ1-1; D ambiguous. The sequenced material came from blood. This receptor was identified in a girl between 10 and 17 years old with multiple sclerosis. This chain's CDR3 is CASLRRSIGTEAFF. In DNA, the CDR3 is TGTGCCAGTCTCCGACGGAGTATAGGAACTGAAGCTTTCTTT.